This paragraph reports one T cell receptor (beta chain). The sample belongs to a study of blood T cell repertoires in COVID-19. With 1 base clipped from V and 0 bases from J, the junction kept 4 bases outside the gene matches. CDR1 is MDHEN, CDR2 SYDVKM, per germline. The CDR3 consists of 17 residues. The participants were between about 18 and 90 years old and came from some 23 US areas. TCRdb keeps only in-frame clones here, not all; method: immunoSEQ multiplex PCR. The sample holds about 200,000 clones, just over 85% seen once. The source material was PBMCs or T cells enriched from blood (not recorded which). The chain links TRBV28 to TRBJ2-2, with 8 bases aligning to TRBD2. This clonotype originated in a middle-aged woman with acute COVID-19. The CDR3 bases are TGTGCCAGCAGTTTATTTATAGCGGGGACGAACACCGGGGAGCTGTTTTTT. It is translated as CASSLFIAGTNTGELFF.